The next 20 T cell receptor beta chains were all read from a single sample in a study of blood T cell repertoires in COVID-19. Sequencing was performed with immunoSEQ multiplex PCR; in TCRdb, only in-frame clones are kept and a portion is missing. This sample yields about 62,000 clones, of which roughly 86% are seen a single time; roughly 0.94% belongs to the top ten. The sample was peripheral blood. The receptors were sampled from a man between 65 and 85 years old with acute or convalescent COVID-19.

This chain's CDR3 is CASSLPGGGGYTF. In DNA, the CDR3 is TGTGCCAGCAGTTTGCCGGGGGGTGGAGGCTACACCTTC. The V and J genes are TRBV28 and TRBJ1-2; D is possibly TRBD1 (5 bases). Per germline, CDR1 MDHEN and CDR2 SYDVKM. This CDR3 region has 13 residues. V was cut by 3 bases and J by 8 bases, with 13 bases left in between.

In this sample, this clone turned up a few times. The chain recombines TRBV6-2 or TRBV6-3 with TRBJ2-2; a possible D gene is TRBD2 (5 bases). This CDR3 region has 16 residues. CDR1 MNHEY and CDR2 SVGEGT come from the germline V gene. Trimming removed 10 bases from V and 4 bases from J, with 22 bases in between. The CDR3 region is CAISISPGKGTGELFF. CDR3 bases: TGTGCCATCAGCATTTCTCCCGGGAAGGGCACCGGGGAGCTGTTTTTT.

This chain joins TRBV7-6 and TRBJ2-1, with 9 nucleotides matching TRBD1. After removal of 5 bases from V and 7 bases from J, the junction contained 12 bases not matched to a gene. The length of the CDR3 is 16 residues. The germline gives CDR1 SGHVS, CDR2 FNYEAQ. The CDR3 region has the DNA TGTGCCAGCAGCCCAGAGACAGGGGGAAGACGAAATGAGCAGTTCTTC. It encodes CASSPETGGRRNEQFF. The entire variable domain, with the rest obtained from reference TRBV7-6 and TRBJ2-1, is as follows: GAGVSQSPRYKVTKRGQDVALRCDPISGHVSLYWYRQALGQGPEFLTYFNYEAQQDKSGLPNDRFSAERPEGSISTLTIQRTEQRDSAMYRCASSPETGGRRNEQFFGPGTRLTVL.

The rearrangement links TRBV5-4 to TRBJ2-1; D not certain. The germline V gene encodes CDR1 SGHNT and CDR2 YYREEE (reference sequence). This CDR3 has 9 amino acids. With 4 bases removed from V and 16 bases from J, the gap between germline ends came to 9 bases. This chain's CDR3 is CASSPSGFF. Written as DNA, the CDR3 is TGTGCCAGCAGCCCTTCCGGTTTCTTC. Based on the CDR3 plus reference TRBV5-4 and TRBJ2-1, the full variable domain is ETGVTQSPTHLIKTRGQQVTLRCSSQSGHNTVSWYQQALGQGPQFIFQYYREEENGRGNFPPRFSGLQFPNYSSELNVNALELDDSALYLCASSPSGFFGPGTRLTVL.

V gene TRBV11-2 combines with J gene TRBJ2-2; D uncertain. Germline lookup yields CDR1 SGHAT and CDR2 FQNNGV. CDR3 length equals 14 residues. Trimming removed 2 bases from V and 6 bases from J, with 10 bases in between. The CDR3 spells CASSLQVESGELFF. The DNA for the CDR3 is TGTGCCAGCAGCTTACAGGTGGAATCCGGGGAGCTGTTTTTT.

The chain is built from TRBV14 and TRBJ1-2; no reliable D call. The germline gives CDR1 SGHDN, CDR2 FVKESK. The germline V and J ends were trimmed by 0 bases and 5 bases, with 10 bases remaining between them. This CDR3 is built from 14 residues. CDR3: CASSQDAWTYGYTF. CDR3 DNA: TGTGCCAGCAGCCAAGATGCATGGACTTATGGCTACACCTTC.

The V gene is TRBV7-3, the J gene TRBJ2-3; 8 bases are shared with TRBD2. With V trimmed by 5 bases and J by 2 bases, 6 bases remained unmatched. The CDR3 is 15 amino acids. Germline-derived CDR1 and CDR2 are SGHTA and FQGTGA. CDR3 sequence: CASSPSSGSTDTQYF. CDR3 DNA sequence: TGTGCCAGCAGCCCATCTAGCGGGTCCACAGATACGCAGTATTTT.

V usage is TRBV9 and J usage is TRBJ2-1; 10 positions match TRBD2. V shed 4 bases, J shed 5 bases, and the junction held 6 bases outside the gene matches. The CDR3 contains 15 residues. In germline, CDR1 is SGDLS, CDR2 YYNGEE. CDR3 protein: CASSLGTSAHNEQFF. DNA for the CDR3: TGTGCCAGCAGCCTCGGGACTAGCGCCCACAATGAGCAGTTCTTC.

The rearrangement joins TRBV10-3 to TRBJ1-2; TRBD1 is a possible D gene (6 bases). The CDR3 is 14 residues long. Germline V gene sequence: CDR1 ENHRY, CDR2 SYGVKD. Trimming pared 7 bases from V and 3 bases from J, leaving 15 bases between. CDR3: CAITLQGADYGYTF. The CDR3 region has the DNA TGTGCCATCACTCTACAGGGTGCGGACTATGGCTACACCTTC.

The CDR3 protein is CASSPSAVNYEQYF. CDR3 nucleotide sequence: TGCGCCAGCAGCCCGTCTGCGGTCAACTACGAGCAGTACTTC. The gene calls are TRBV5-1 and TRBJ2-7; no firm D call. The CDR3 length is 14 residues. V lost 4 bases, J lost 3 bases, and 14 bases lay in between. The germline gives CDR1 SGHRS, CDR2 YFSETQ. Filled out from reference TRBV5-1 and TRBJ2-7, the complete variable domain reads KAGVTQTPRYLIKTRGQQVTLSCSPISGHRSVSWYQQTPGQGLQFLFEYFSETQRNKGNFPGRFSGRQFSNSRSEMNVSTLELGDSALYLCASSPSAVNYEQYFGPGTRLTVT.

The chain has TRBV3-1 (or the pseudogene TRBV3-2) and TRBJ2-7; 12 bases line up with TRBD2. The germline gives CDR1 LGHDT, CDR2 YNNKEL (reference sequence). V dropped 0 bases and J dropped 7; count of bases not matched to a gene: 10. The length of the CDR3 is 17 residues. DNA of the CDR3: TGTGCCAGCAGCCAAGACCTACGGCCTAGCGGGAGGGGTGAGCAGTACTTC. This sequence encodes CASSQDLRPSGRGEQYF.

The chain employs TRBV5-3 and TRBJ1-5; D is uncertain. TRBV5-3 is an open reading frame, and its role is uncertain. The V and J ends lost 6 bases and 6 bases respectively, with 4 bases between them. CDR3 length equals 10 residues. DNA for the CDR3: TGTGCCAGAACGGGTCAGCCCCAGCATTTT. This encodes CARTGQPQHF.

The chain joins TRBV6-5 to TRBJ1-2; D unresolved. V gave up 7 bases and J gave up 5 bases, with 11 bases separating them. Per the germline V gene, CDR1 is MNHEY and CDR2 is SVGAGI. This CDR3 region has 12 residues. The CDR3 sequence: CASTSSQYGYTF. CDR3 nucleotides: TGTGCCAGCACCTCCTCCCAGTATGGCTACACCTTC.

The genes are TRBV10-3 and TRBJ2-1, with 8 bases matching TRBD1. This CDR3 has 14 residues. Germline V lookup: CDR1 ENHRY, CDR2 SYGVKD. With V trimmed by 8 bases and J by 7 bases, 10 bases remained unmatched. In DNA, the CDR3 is TGTGCCATCGCAGGCTCAGGGGGCTCAAATGAGCAGTTCTTC. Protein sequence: CAIAGSGGSNEQFF.

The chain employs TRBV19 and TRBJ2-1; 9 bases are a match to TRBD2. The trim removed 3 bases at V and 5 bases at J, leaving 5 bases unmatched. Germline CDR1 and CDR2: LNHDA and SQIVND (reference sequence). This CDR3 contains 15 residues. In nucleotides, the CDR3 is TGTGCCAGTAGTATCTCGGCTAGCGGGAACAATGAGCAGTTCTTC. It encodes CASSISASGNNEQFF.

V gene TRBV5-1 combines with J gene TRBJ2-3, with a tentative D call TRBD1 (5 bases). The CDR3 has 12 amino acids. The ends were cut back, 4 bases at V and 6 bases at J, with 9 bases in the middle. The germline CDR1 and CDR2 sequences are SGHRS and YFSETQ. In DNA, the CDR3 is TGCGCCAGCAGCGCCTCAGGGGATACGCAGTATTTT. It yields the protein CASSASGDTQYF.

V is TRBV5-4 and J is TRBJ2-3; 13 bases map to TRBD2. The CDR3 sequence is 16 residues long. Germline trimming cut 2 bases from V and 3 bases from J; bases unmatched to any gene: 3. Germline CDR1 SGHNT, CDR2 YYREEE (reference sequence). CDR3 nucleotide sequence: TGTGCCAGCAGCTTACTAGCGGGGGGGCGTACAGATACGCAGTATTTT. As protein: CASSLLAGGRTDTQYF. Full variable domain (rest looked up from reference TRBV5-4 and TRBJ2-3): ETGVTQSPTHLIKTRGQQVTLRCSSQSGHNTVSWYQQALGQGPQFIFQYYREEENGRGNFPPRFSGLQFPNYSSELNVNALELDDSALYLCASSLLAGGRTDTQYFGPGTRLTVL.

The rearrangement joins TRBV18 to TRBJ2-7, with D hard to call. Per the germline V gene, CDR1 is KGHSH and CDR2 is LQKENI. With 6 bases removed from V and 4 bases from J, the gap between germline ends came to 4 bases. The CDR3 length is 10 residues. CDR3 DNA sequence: TGTGCCAGCTCTCAATACGAGCAGTACTTC. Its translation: CASSQYEQYF.

CDR3 nucleotide sequence: TGTGCCAGTAGTAGAAGCCCGGGACAGGGGGCTGAAAAACTGTTTTTT. As protein: CASSRSPGQGAEKLFF. This sequence joins TRBV19 and TRBJ1-4; 12 bases agree with TRBD1. This CDR3 contains 16 residues. CDR1 LNHDA and CDR2 SQIVND come from the germline V gene (reference sequence). Trimming removed 4 bases from V and 7 bases from J; junction bases left unmatched: 7.

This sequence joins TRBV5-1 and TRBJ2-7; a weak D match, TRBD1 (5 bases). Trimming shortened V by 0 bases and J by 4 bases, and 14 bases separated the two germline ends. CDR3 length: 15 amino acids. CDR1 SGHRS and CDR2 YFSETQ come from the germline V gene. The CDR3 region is CASSLVQGPGYEQYF. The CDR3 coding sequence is TGCGCCAGCAGCTTGGTGCAGGGTCCTGGGTACGAGCAGTACTTC.